A single T cell receptor beta chain is shown here with its context. After removal of 4 bases from V and 5 bases from J, the junction contained 6 bases not matched to a gene. Germline V CDR1 and CDR2: SGDLS, YYNGEE. The length of the CDR3 is 14 residues. Both 60 Vbeta primers and 13 Jbeta primers went into the PCR. Profiling relied on immunoSEQ multiplex PCR, and the TCRdb table lists in-frame clones only, not all of them. The repertoire holds approximately 190,000 clones, over 70% seen once, with 3.8% in the top ten. These data originate in a study of cytomegalovirus exposure and HLA in healthy donors.

This TCR was sampled from a man in his fifties in good health and CMV-seronegative. The sequencing input was PBMCs. The rearrangement uses TRBV9 and TRBJ1-1, with 9 bases identical to TRBD1. Written as DNA, the CDR3 is TGTGCCAGCAGCTCTCAGGGACAGGGAACTGAAGCTTTCTTT. It is translated as CASSSQGQGTEAFF.